This TCR beta chain was identified during a study of vaccination effects on CD4 cells after COVID-19. Remarks on this clone: Its specificity is unknown.

V lost 7 bases, J lost 2 bases, and 10 bases stayed unmatched. Germline assignment: CDR1 MNHEY and CDR2 SVGAGI. The CDR3 spans 15 residues. Scientists isolated CD4+ T cells after a roughly 10-day culture period ended. Between March and December 2020, the person had a SARS-CoV-2 infection that PCR confirmed. Either the mRNA-1273 or the BNT162b2 vaccine was given to participants as two doses. Only in-frame clones appear in the TCRdb table, and some are missing; sequencing was by immunoSEQ multiplex PCR. This sample carries 30,000 to 35,000 clones, about 75% of them seen once, and the ten largest clones take under 7.5%.

The chain employs TRBV6-5 and TRBJ2-5; 7 nucleotides agree with TRBD1. The sequence came from a human donor who had a prior SARS-CoV-2 infection. The input for sequencing was CD4+ T cells from PBMCs cultured without peptide, taken after COVID-19 vaccination. The CDR3 coding sequence is TGTGCCAGCACCCCCTGGACAGGCGCGCAAGAGACCCAGTACTTC. Its translation: CASTPWTGAQETQYF.